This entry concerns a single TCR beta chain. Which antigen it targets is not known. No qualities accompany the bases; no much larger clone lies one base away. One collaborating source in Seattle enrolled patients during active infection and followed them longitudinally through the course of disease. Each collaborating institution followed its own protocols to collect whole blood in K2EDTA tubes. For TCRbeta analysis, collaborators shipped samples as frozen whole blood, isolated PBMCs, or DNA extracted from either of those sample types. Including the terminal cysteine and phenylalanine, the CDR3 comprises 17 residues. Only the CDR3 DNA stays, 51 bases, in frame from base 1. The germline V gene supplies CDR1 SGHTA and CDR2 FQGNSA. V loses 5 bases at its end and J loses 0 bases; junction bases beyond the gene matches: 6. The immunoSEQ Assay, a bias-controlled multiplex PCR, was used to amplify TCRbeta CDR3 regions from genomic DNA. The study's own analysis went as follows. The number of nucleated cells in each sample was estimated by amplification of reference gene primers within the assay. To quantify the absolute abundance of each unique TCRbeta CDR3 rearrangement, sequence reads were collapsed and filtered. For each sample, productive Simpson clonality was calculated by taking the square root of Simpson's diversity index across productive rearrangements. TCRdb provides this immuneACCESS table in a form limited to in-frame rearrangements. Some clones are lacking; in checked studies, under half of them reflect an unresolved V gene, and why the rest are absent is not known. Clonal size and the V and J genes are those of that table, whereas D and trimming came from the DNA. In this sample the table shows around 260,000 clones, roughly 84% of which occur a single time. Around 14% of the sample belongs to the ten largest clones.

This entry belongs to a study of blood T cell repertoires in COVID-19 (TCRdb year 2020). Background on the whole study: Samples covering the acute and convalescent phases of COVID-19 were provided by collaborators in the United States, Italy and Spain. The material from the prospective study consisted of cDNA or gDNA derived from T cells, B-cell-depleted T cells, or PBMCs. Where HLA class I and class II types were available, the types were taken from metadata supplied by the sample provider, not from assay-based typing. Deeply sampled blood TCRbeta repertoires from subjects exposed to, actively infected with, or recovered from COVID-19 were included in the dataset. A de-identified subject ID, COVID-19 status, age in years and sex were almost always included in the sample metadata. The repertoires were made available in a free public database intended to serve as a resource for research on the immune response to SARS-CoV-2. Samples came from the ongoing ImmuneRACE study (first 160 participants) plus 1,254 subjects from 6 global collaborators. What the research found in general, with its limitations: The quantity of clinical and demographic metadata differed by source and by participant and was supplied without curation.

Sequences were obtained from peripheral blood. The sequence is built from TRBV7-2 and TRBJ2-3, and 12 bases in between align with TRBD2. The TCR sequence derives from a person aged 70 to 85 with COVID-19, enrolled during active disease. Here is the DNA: TGTGCCAGCAGCGTTCGACTAGCGGGGGCCAGCACAGATACGCAGTATTTT. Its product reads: CASSVRLAGASTDTQYF.